This TCR beta chain is from a study of blood T cell repertoires in COVID-19. About the research overall: Sample material is recorded as cDNA or gDNA derived from T cells, B-cell-depleted T cells, or PBMCs.

Recruited during active infection, patients (from Seattle) were subsequently followed longitudinally. This CDR3 contains 11 residues. Between the trimmed V and J ends, which lost 11 bases and 6 bases, there was a span of 13 bases. CDR1 is SEHNR and CDR2 is FQNEAQ in the germline V gene (reference sequence). Per the authors' pipeline: Amplification from reference gene primers served as the basis for estimated nucleated cell counts. Assay: immunoSEQ multiplex PCR; the TCRdb copy retains only in-frame clones and omits some. That table gives V, J and clone size, and the DNA gave D and trimming. Of about 300,000 clones in the sample, approximately 89% were seen once.

The clonotype originates from a woman aged 25 to 39 with COVID-19, enrolled during active disease. The chain employs TRBV7-9 and TRBJ1-2; possibly TRBD1 for D (6 bases). The sequencing input was peripheral blood. The CDR3 nucleotides are TGTGCCCTAGGGGGGGTGAATGGCTACACCTTC. Amino acids: CALGGVNGYTF.